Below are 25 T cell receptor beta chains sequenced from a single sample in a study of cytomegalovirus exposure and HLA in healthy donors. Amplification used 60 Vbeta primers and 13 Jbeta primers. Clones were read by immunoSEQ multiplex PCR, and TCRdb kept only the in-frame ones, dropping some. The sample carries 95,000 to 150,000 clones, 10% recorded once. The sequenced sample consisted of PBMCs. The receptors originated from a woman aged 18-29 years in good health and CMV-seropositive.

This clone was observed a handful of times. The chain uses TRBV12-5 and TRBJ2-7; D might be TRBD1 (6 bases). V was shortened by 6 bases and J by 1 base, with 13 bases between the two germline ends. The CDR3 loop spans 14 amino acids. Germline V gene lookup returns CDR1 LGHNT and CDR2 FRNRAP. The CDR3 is CASGATGESYEQYF. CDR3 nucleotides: TGTGCTAGTGGGGCGACAGGAGAGTCCTACGAGCAGTACTTC. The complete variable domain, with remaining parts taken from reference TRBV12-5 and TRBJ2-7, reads DARVTQTPRHKVTEMGQEVTMRCQPILGHNTVFWYRQTMMQGLELLAYFRNRAPLDDSGMPKDRFSAEMPDATLATLKIQPSEPRDSAVYFCASGATGESYEQYFGPGTRLTVT.

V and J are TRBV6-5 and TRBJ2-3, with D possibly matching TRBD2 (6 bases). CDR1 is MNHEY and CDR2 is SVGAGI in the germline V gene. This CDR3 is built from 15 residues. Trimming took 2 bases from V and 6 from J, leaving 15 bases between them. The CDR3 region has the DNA TGTGCCAGCAGTTACCCGGGACTCACTGGGGATACGCAGTATTTT. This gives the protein CASSYPGLTGDTQYF.

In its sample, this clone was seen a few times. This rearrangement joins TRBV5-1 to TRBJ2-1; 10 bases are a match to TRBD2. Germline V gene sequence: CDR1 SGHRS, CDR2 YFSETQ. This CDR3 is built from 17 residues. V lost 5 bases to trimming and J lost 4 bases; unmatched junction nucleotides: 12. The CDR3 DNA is TGCGCCAGCAGTCCTGGAGCGGGAGGGCCCCAGTACAATGAGCAGTTCTTC. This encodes CASSPGAGGPQYNEQFF.

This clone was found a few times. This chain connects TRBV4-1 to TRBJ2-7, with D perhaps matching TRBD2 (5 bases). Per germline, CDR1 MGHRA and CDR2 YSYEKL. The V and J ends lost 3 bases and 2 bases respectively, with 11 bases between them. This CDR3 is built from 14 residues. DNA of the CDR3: TGCGCCAGCAGCCAGGAGGACGGTCCCTACGAGCAGTACTTC. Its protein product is CASSQEDGPYEQYF.

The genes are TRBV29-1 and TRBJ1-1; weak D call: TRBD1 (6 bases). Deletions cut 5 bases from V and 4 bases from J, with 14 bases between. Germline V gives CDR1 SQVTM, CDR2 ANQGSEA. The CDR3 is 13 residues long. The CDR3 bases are TGCAGCGTTCTACAGGGAATAGTCACTGAAGCTTTCTTT. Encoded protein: CSVLQGIVTEAFF. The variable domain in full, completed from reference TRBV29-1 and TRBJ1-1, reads SAVISQKPSRDICQRGTSLTIQCQVDSQVTMMFWYRQQPGQSLTLIATANQGSEATYESGFVIDKFPISRPNLTFSTLTVSNMSPEDSSIYLCSVLQGIVTEAFFGQGTRLTVV.

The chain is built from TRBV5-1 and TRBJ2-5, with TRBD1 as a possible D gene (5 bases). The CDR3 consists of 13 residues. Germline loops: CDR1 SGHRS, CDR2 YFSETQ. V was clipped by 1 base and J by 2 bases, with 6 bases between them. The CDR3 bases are TGCGCCAGCAGCTTGCAGGGACAAGAGACCCAGTACTTC. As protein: CASSLQGQETQYF.

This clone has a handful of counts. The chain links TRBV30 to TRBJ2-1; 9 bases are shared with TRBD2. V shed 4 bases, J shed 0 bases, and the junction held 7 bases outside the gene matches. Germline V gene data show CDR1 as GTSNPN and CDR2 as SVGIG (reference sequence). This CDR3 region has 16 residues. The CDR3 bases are TGTGCCTGGACTAGCGGGACACTCACCTCCTACAATGAGCAGTTCTTC. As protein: CAWTSGTLTSYNEQFF.

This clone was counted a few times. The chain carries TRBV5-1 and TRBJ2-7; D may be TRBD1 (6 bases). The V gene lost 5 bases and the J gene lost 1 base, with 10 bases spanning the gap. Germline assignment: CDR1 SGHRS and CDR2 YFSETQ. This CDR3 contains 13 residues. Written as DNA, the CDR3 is TGCGCCAGCAGACCAACAGGGTCCTACGAGCAGTACTTC. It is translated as CASRPTGSYEQYF. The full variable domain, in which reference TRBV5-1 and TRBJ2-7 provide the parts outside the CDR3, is KAGVTQTPRYLIKTRGQQVTLSCSPISGHRSVSWYQQTPGQGLQFLFEYFSETQRNKGNFPGRFSGRQFSNSRSEMNVSTLELGDSALYLCASRPTGSYEQYFGPGTRLTVT.

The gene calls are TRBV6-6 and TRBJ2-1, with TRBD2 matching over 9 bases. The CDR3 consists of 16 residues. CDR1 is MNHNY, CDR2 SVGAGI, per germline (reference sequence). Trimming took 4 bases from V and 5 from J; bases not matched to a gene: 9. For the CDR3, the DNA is TGTGCCAGCAGTTCCCCGACTAGCGGAACGAACAATGAGCAGTTCTTC. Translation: CASSSPTSGTNNEQFF.

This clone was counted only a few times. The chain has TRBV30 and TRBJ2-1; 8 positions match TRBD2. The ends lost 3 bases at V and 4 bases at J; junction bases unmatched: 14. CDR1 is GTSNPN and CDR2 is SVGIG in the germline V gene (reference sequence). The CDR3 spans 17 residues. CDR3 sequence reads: CAWRGLAGGGDYNEQFF. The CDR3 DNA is TGTGCCTGGAGAGGGCTAGCGGGTGGAGGGGATTACAATGAGCAGTTCTTC.

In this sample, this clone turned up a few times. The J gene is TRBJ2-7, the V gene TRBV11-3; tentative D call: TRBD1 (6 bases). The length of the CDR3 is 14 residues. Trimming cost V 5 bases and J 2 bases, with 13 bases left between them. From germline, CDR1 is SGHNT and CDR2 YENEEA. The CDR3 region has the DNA TGTGCCAGCAGCCACCGGGACACGGCCTACGAGCAGTACTTC. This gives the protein CASSHRDTAYEQYF.

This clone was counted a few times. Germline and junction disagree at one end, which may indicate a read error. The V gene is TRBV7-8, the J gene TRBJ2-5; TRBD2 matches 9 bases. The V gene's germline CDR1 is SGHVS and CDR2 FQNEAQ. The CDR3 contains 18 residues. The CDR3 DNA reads TGTGCCAGCACCTTAGGGCTAGCGGGAAAGTTGGGACCAGAGACCCAGTACTTC. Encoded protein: CASTLGLAGKLGPETQYF.

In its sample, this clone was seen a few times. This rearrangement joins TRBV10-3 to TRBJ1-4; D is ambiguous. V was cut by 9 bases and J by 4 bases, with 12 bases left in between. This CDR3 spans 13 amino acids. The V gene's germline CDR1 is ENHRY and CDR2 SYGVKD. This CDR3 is CAIRGGINEKLFF. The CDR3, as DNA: TGTGCCATTCGGGGAGGAATTAATGAAAAACTGTTTTTT.

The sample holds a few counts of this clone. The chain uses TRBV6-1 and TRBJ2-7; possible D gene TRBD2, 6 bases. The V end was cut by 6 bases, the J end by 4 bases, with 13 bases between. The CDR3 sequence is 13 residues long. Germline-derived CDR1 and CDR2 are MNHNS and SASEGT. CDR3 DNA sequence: TGTGCCAGCAGCCGGGACTTTCAGTACGAGCAGTACTTC. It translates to CASSRDFQYEQYF.

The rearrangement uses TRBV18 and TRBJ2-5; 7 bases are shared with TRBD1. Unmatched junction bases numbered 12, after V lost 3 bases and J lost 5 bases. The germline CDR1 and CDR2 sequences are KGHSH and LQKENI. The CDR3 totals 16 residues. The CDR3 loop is CASSPIPTGSGETQYF. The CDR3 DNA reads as TGTGCCAGCTCACCTATTCCGACAGGGTCAGGTGAGACCCAGTACTTC.

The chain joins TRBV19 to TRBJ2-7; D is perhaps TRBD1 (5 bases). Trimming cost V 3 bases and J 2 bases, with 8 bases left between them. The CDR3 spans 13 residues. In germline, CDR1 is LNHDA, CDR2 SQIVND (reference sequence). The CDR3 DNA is TGTGCCAGTAGTATCCAGGGAACCTACGAGCAGTACTTC. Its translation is CASSIQGTYEQYF.

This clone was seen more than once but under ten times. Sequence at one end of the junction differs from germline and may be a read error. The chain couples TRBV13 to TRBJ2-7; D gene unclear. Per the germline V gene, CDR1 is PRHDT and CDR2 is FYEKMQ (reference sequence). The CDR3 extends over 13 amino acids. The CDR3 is CASSLEAHYEKYF. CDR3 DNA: TGTGCCAGCAGCTTAGAGGCCCACTACGAGAAGTACTTT.

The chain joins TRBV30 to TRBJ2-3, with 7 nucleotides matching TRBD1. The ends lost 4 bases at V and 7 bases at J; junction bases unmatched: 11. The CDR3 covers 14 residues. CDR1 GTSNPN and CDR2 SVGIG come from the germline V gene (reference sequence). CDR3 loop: CAWTQGELANTQYF. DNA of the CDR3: TGTGCCTGGACCCAGGGGGAGCTTGCAAATACGCAGTATTTT.

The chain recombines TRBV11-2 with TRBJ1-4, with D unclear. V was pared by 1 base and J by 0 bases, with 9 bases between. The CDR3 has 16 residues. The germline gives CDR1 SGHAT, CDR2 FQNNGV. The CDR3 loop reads CASSLAGVATNEKLFF. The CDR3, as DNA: TGTGCCAGCAGCTTAGCAGGCGTTGCAACTAATGAAAAACTGTTTTTT.

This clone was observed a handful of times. In DNA, the CDR3 is TGCGCCAGCAGCCCCCAGGGGGCCATTACAAACATTCAGTACTTC. This translates into CASSPQGAITNIQYF. The chain has TRBV4-1 and TRBJ2-4; 8 bases fit TRBD1. V gave up 4 bases and J gave up 6 bases; unmatched junction bases: 8. This CDR3 contains 15 residues. In germline, CDR1 is MGHRA, CDR2 YSYEKL.

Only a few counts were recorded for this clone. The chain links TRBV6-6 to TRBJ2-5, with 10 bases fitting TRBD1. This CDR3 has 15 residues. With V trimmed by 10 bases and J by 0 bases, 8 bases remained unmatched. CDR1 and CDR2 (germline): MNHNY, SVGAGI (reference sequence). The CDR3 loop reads CATSLGQGNQETQYF. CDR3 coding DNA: TGTGCCACCTCACTGGGACAGGGGAACCAAGAGACCCAGTACTTC.

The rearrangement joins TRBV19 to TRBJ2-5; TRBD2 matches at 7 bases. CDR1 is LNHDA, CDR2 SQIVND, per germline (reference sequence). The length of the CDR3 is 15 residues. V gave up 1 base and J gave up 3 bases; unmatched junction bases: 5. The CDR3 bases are TGTGCCAGTAGTATAGTTGGGGGGGGTGAAGAGACCCAGTACTTC. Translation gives CASSIVGGGEETQYF.

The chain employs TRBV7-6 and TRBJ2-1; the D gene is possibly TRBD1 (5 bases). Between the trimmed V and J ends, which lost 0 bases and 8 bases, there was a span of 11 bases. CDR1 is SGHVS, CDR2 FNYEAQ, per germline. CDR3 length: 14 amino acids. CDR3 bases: TGTGCCAGCAGCTTAGCGGGGCCAGGCGATGAGCAGTTCTTC. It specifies CASSLAGPGDEQFF.

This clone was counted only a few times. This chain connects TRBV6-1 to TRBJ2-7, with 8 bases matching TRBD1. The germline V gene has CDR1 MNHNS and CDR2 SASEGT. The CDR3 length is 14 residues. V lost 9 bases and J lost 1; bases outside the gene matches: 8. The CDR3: CASNRQGRSYEQYF. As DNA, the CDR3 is TGTGCCAGTAACCGACAGGGGCGATCCTACGAGCAGTACTTC.

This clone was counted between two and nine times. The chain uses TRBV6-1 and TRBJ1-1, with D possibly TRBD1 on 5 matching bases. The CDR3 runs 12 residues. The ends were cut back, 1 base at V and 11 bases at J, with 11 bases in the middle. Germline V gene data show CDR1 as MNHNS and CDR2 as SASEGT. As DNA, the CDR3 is TGTGCCAGCAGTGAAGGGGACTTAATGGCTTTCTTT. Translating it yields CASSEGDLMAFF.